These T cell receptor beta chains were read from a single sample in a study of T cells after yellow fever vaccination. MiXCR, run by TCRdb on the 5' RACE reads, gives a single entry per CDR3 protein. The sample consists of 200,000 to 300,000 distinct CDR3 sequences, approximately 3.6% of them appearing once. The sample was PBMCs, taken 15 days after the yellow fever booster vaccination. These receptors all come from a man between 18 and 29 years old who received the YFV17D yellow fever vaccine. CDR3s leave out the opening cysteine and the closing phenylalanine or tryptophan. Some rows mark clone size as missing; the rest say once, few, many or name a class of expanded clone.

ASSSLRGRANEKLF,many,14,TRBV27
SASDRVITEAF,.,11,TRBV20-1
ASSLVQGNTEAF,many,12,TRBV7-2
ASSQDPGVETQY,many,12,TRBV4-1
ASSPHIAGAETQY,many,13,TRBV7-2
ASTHGLVRETQY,many,12,TRBV6-2/TRBV6-3
SARDRGGSYNEQF,many,13,TRBV20-1
ASSYYRSTDTQY,many,12,TRBV6-5
ASSYVGGHTYEQY,many,13,TRBV27
ATSRRLAGPGGTQY,many,14,TRBV15
SVVGYNEQF,many,9,TRBV29-1
AWTPNRDSYEQY,many,12,TRBV30
SAPLSGGATDTQY,many,13,TRBV20-1
ASSVTTGLAKNIQY,many,14,TRBV18
AVTTSTSGGNEQF,many,13,TRBV11-2
ASSTIGGTADYNEQF,many,15,TRBV12-3/TRBV12-4
ASSLGGRGIQY,.,11,TRBV12-3/TRBV12-4
ASSSASKETQY,many,11,TRBV19
AISAVQEESYGYT,many,13,TRBV10-3
SVEDGNQPQH,many,10,TRBV29-1
AWSQAAGAYGYT,.,12,TRBV30
ASSSLAGVDTQY,.,12,TRBV5-4
ASSFGSTQY,many,9,TRBV12-3/TRBV12-4
ASSSTRKTQY,many,10,TRBV12-3/TRBV12-4
ASSWTRNTEAF,many,11,TRBV7-2
ASSFYNGYT,many,9,TRBV12-3/TRBV12-4
ASSPWSTNEKLF,many,12,TRBV9
ASSDNPGGNEQF,many,12,TRBV7-9
ASSPRDTGELF,many,11,TRBV18
ASGLVQGNTGELF,many,13,TRBV12-5
ASSDVETQY,many,9,TRBV10-2
ASSPRLAEETQY,many,12,TRBV7-2
ASSLRAGNYNEQF,many,13,TRBV5-4
ASRETAGYEQY,many,11,TRBV6-5
ASSPLWTSGTDTQY,many,14,TRBV6-2/TRBV6-3
ASSPGYTGELF,many,11,TRBV18
SARDSYTQY,many,9,TRBV20-1
ASSQEQGAGGYT,many,12,TRBV4-3
ASTGDGSRSKNIQY,many,14,TRBV6-6
ASSPARDEPTDTQY,.,14,TRBV18
ASSAGPPVLH,many,10,TRBV7-9
ASSQQKVDSRPQPQH,.,15,TRBV4-2